Below, one T cell receptor (beta chain) is given with its context. Its antigen specificity is not known. No base quality values were provided; no much bigger clone lies one nucleotide off. The data are from a study of blood T cell repertoires in COVID-19 (dated by TCRdb to the early 2020s). The study in broad terms: Samples covering the acute and convalescent phases of COVID-19 were provided by collaborators in the United States, Italy and Spain. Samples were obtained from the ongoing ImmuneRACE study (first 160 participants) and from over a thousand subjects provided by 6 global collaborators. The prospective study material was composed of cDNA or gDNA derived from T cells, B-cell-depleted T cells, or PBMCs. A freely available public database, intended as a resource for researchers studying the immune response to SARS-CoV-2, is where the repertoires were released. Where HLA class I and class II types were available, the types were taken from metadata supplied by the sample provider, not from assay-based typing. The dataset comprised deeply sampled blood TCRbeta repertoires from subjects exposed to, actively infected with, or recovered from COVID-19. Sample metadata almost always included a de-identified subject ID, COVID-19 status, age in years and sex.

General study outcomes and caveats: The amount of clinical and demographic metadata varied by source and participant and was provided uncurated.

In the prospective study, participants were about 18 to 90 years old, resided in about 25 geographic areas of the United States, and were enrolled through a virtual design. Cohort assignment in the prospective study relied on participant-reported clinical history from a screening survey and a study questionnaire. For ImmuneRACE Cohort 3, a participant was defined as recovered based on two consecutive negative NP/OP PCR tests, clearance by a healthcare professional, or resolution of symptoms. In the prospective study, whole blood, serum and a nasopharyngeal or oropharyngeal swab were collected from each participant by mobile phlebotomists. Over an approximately 2-month period, participants in the prospective study had the option of providing additional blood draws and questionnaires. Before DNA extraction, prospective study blood samples were shipped either frozen or at room temperature. Trimming accounts for 3 bases at V and 4 bases at J, while the number of junction bases matched to no gene is 8. In the germline V gene, CDR1 corresponds to KGHSH and CDR2 to LQKENI. The CDR3 goes from the cysteine to the phenylalanine over 16 residues. The kept DNA is CDR3 alone, 48 bases in frame from the first base.

TCRbeta CDR3 regions were amplified from genomic DNA by means of the immunoSEQ Assay, a bias-controlled multiplex PCR. From the authors' description of their analysis: The number of nucleated cells in each sample was estimated from the amplification of reference gene primers within the assay. To quantify the absolute abundance of each unique TCRbeta CDR3 rearrangement, sequence reads were collapsed and filtered. For each sample, productive Simpson clonality was calculated as the square root of Simpson's diversity index over productive rearrangements. In its TCRdb copy, this immuneACCESS table keeps in-frame sequences only and misses some clones. Where compared with another copy, unresolved V genes explain less than half of these, and the others have no known cause. V, J and clone size were drawn from that table, and D and trimming were deduced from the DNA. The sample data list about 200,000 clones, and 85% of these were observed just once. The leading ten clones occupy approximately 18% of the sample.

This receptor was taken from a man aged 35 to 55 who had recovered from COVID-19. In this chain, TRBV18 is recombined with TRBJ1-5; 8 junctional bases match TRBD1. Sequencing was performed on PBMCs or T cells enriched from blood (not recorded which). The CDR3 region: CASSPSVGTGNQPQHF. Here is the DNA: TGTGCCAGCTCACCTAGCGTTGGGACAGGAAATCAGCCCCAGCATTTT.